One and the same sample provided the 27 T cell receptor beta chains below, sequenced in a study of shared clonotypes between healthy human individuals. Sequencing was performed with immunoSEQ multiplex PCR; in TCRdb, only in-frame clones are kept and a portion is missing. In the table there are over a million clones, roughly 74% of which are singletons. Sequencing was done on a sample of memory CD4+ T cells from PBMCs. This sample's subset: CD45RA-negative fraction. The receptors shown here come from a man in his late teens or twenties in good health. Some clones in this sample may be carry-over from other donors' samples.

The chain employs TRBV6-5 and TRBJ1-5, with unresolved D. V was trimmed by 4 bases and J by 6 bases, leaving 7 bases between them. This CDR3 has 12 amino acids. Germline V gene sequence: CDR1 MNHEY, CDR2 SVGAGI. The CDR3 reads CASSSGSQPQHF. CDR3 nucleotides: TGTGCCAGCAGTTCGGGCAGTCAGCCCCAGCATTTT.

V usage is TRBV6-1 and J usage is TRBJ1-3; 10 bases line up with TRBD1. The germline V gene encodes CDR1 MNHNS and CDR2 SASEGT. Unmatched junction bases numbered 6, after V lost 3 bases and J lost 4 bases. The length of the CDR3 is 16 residues. The CDR3 region has the DNA TGTGCCAGCAGTGACCCGACAGGGGGCTCAGGAAACACCATATATTTT. Protein: CASSDPTGGSGNTIYF.

The CDR3 bases are TGTGCCAGCAGCTTTCGGTCTGCTAACTATGGCTACACCTTC. Translated: CASSFRSANYGYTF. The chain carries TRBV7-8 and TRBJ1-2; D not certain. This CDR3 is built from 14 residues. The ends were cut back, 3 bases at V and 0 bases at J, with 8 bases in the middle. The germline gives CDR1 SGHVS, CDR2 FQNEAQ.

The CDR3 DNA reads as TGTGCCAGCTCACCCTTATCCAGGGAAACTGAAGCTTTCTTT. Translation: CASSPLSRETEAFF. This rearrangement joins TRBV18 to TRBJ1-1, with a tentative D call TRBD1 (5 bases). Germline CDR1 KGHSH, CDR2 LQKENI. Trimming cost V 3 bases and J 5 bases, with 13 bases left between them. The CDR3 length is 14 residues.

This clone has a handful of counts. The chain links TRBV5-1 to TRBJ2-7, with unresolved D. The germline gives CDR1 SGHRS, CDR2 YFSETQ. This CDR3 is built from 14 residues. V was cut by 1 base and J by 0 bases, with 8 bases left in between. The chain's CDR3 is CASSLLASSYEQYF. Written as DNA, the CDR3 is TGCGCCAGCAGCTTGCTTGCTAGCTCCTACGAGCAGTACTTC.

The chain uses TRBV7-6 and TRBJ2-1, with TRBD2 matching 10 bases. The CDR3 is made up of 17 amino acids. The germline gives CDR1 SGHVS, CDR2 FNYEAQ. V shed 5 bases, J shed 5 bases, and the junction held 12 bases outside the gene matches. CDR3 sequence: CASSPVGGLANNNEQFF. The CDR3 region has the DNA TGTGCCAGCAGCCCTGTGGGGGGACTAGCGAATAACAATGAGCAGTTCTTC. The full variable domain, with the rest looked up from reference TRBV7-6 and TRBJ2-1, is GAGVSQSPRYKVTKRGQDVALRCDPISGHVSLYWYRQALGQGPEFLTYFNYEAQQDKSGLPNDRFSAERPEGSISTLTIQRTEQRDSAMYRCASSPVGGLANNNEQFFGPGTRLTVL.

The chain is built from TRBV7-9 and TRBJ2-1; 16 bases align to TRBD2. In germline, CDR1 is SEHNR, CDR2 FQNEAQ (reference sequence). The CDR3 contains 19 residues. J lost 2 bases, V lost 1 base, and 5 bases had no gene match. The CDR3: CASSLEPGLAGGTYNEQFF. The CDR3 region has the DNA TGTGCCAGCAGCTTAGAACCGGGACTAGCGGGAGGGACCTACAATGAGCAGTTCTTC.

Points on this clone: The junction does not match germline at one end; this may be a read error. The J gene is TRBJ2-1, the V gene TRBV28; D is tentatively TRBD1 or TRBD2 (5 bases each). CDR3 length equals 15 residues. Germline V gene lookup returns CDR1 MDHEN and CDR2 SYDVKM. The CDR3 spells CASSFAPGAYNEQFF. In nucleotides, the CDR3 is TGTGCCAGCAGTTTTGCCCCCGGGGCCTACAACGAGCAGTTCTTC.

A single count supports this clone. The junction shows a germline mismatch at one end, possibly a read error. This rearrangement joins TRBV7-6 to TRBJ2-6; the D gene is possibly TRBD1 (5 bases). The CDR3 extends over 13 amino acids. The germline gives CDR1 SGHVS, CDR2 FNYEAQ. CDR3 region: CASSLSQASVLTF. CDR3 coding DNA: TGTGCCAGCAGCTTGTCACAGGCCAGCGTCCTGACTTTC.

The chain couples TRBV4-1 to TRBJ2-5, with a possible D match to TRBD2 (7 bases). Germline V gives CDR1 MGHRA, CDR2 YSYEKL. The CDR3 is made up of 15 amino acids. The V and J ends lost 4 bases and 3 bases respectively, with 15 bases between them. CDR3 in amino acids: CASSPRGAGEETQYF. Here the CDR3 DNA reads TGCGCCAGCAGCCCCCGGGGGGCGGGAGAAGAGACCCAGTACTTC.

The chain carries TRBV4-1 and TRBJ2-1, with a weak D call TRBD2 (5 bases). This CDR3 is 17 amino acids long. Trimming took 1 base from V and 0 from J, leaving 13 bases between them. Looked up from germline, CDR1 is MGHRA and CDR2 is YSYEKL. This CDR3 reads CASSQGLGGRSYNEQFF. DNA for the CDR3: TGCGCCAGCAGCCAAGGCCTGGGCGGGCGCTCCTACAATGAGCAGTTCTTC.

This chain joins TRBV16 and TRBJ1-2; the match to TRBD1 covers 9 bases. The CDR3 totals 18 residues. With V trimmed by 3 bases and J by 4 bases, 15 bases remained unmatched. Per germline, CDR1 KGHSY and CDR2 FQNENV. The CDR3 is CASSQPVFGTGTLYGYTF. CDR3 DNA sequence: TGTGCCAGCAGCCAGCCCGTGTTCGGGACAGGGACCCTCTATGGCTACACCTTC.

The chain combines TRBV18 with TRBJ2-1, with D uncertain. The length of the CDR3 is 15 residues. Germline lookup yields CDR1 KGHSH and CDR2 LQKENI. Trimming left V 3 bases short and J 6 bases short, with 15 bases between. DNA for the CDR3: TGTGCCAGCTCACCCCTTTTAGGGCCCGCCAATGAGCAGTTCTTC. Translated, it gives CASSPLLGPANEQFF.

The chain is built from TRBV28 and TRBJ1-1; D is perhaps TRBD1 (5 bases). V was clipped by 5 bases and J by 4 bases, with 17 bases between them. The germline CDR1 and CDR2 sequences are MDHEN and SYDVKM. This CDR3 has 15 residues. The CDR3 sequence is CASSDPLWGSTEAFF. CDR3 in DNA: TGTGCCAGCAGTGACCCCTTGTGGGGCAGCACTGAAGCTTTCTTT.

This clone was detected a few times. V gene TRBV4-3 combines with J gene TRBJ2-6; maybe TRBD1 (5 bases). CDR3 size: 17 residues. Trimming removed 0 bases at V and 0 bases at J, with 9 bases between. Germline CDR1 and CDR2: LGHNA and YSLEER. CDR3 coding DNA: TGCGCCAGCAGCCAAGATCGAAGGGGCTCTGGGGCCAACGTCCTGACTTTC. Encoded protein: CASSQDRRGSGANVLTF.

The V and J genes are TRBV9 and TRBJ1-4, with 8 bases matching TRBD1. Germline V gives CDR1 SGDLS, CDR2 YYNGEE. V gave up 3 bases and J gave up 8 bases; unmatched junction bases: 6. This CDR3 has 14 residues. The chain's CDR3 is CASSAQGAREKLFF. CDR3 bases: TGTGCCAGCAGCGCCCAGGGGGCAAGAGAAAAACTGTTTTTT.

This clone was recorded many times. The chain employs TRBV10-3 and TRBJ2-5; D perhaps matches TRBD2 (5 bases). This CDR3 comprises 13 residues. V lost 6 bases to trimming and J lost 5 bases, with 13 bases between them. CDR1 is ENHRY, CDR2 SYGVKD, per germline. The DNA of the CDR3 is TGTGCCATCAGCGGGGTAAAAGGGGAGACCCAGTACTTC. Its translation: CAISGVKGETQYF.

This clone was recorded a few times. This chain uses TRBV5-6 with TRBJ1-1, with D tentatively TRBD1 (5 bases). Trimming removed 1 base from V and 5 bases from J, with 12 bases in between. The CDR3 runs to 14 residues. Germline V CDR1 and CDR2: SGHDT, YYEEEE. The CDR3 spells CASSLQSRDTEAFF. The CDR3 coding sequence is TGTGCCAGCAGCTTGCAGTCCAGGGATACTGAAGCTTTCTTT.

The table lists this clone with a count of one. The gene calls are TRBV9 and TRBJ2-7; possible D gene TRBD2, 5 bases. The V and J ends lost 3 bases and 7 bases respectively, with 14 bases between them. This CDR3 contains 13 residues. The germline CDR1 and CDR2 sequences are SGDLS and YYNGEE. The CDR3 DNA reads as TGTGCCAGCAGCGCCGCCCCTTCGGGGGAGCAGTACTTC. Protein product: CASSAAPSGEQYF.

V gene TRBV4-1 combines with J gene TRBJ2-7; 13 positions agree with TRBD2. Unmatched junction bases numbered 3, after V lost 2 bases and J lost 2 bases. The CDR3 length is 16 residues. Per the germline V gene, CDR1 is MGHRA and CDR2 is YSYEKL. CDR3 sequence (DNA): TGCGCCAGCAGCCAAACTAGCGGGAGGGCAGCCTACGAGCAGTACTTC. Its translation: CASSQTSGRAAYEQYF.

This clone came up a few times. V usage is TRBV4-1 and J usage is TRBJ2-3, with D possibly TRBD1 on 5 matching bases. CDR3 length equals 15 residues. V was cut by 0 bases and J by 0 bases, with 7 bases left in between. The germline CDR1 and CDR2 sequences are MGHRA and YSYEKL. In DNA, the CDR3 is TGCGCCAGCAGCCAAGACGACAGAAGCACAGATACGCAGTATTTT. It specifies CASSQDDRSTDTQYF.

This sequence joins TRBV2 and TRBJ2-3, with a tentative D call TRBD2 (5 bases). The germline V gene has CDR1 SNHLY and CDR2 FYNNEI. This CDR3 comprises 13 residues. The V gene lost 7 bases and the J gene lost 1 base, with 9 bases spanning the gap. The CDR3 here is CASNSGGTDTQYF. The CDR3 DNA reads as TGTGCCAGCAATTCCGGGGGCACAGATACGCAGTATTTT.

The chain carries TRBV7-9 and TRBJ2-1; 7 nucleotides agree with TRBD2. The CDR3 runs 14 residues. The V gene end was trimmed by 3 bases and the J gene end by 7 bases; junction bases not matched to a gene: 6. CDR1 is SEHNR, CDR2 FQNEAQ, per germline (reference sequence). CDR3 in amino acids: CASSFRGSPNEQFF. CDR3 bases: TGTGCCAGCAGCTTCCGCGGGAGTCCGAATGAGCAGTTCTTC.

The chain combines TRBV20-1 with TRBJ2-5; D gene unclear. CDR3 length: 11 residues. The germline V gene has CDR1 DFQATT and CDR2 SNEGSKA (reference sequence). Deletions cut 5 bases from V and 5 bases from J, with 9 bases between. The CDR3 DNA reads as TGCAGTGCTCCCCCTGGGGAGACCCAGTACTTC. Amino acids: CSAPPGETQYF.

This chain connects TRBV6-5 to TRBJ1-2, with D hard to call. The V and J ends lost 6 bases and 4 bases respectively, with 9 bases between them. CDR1 is MNHEY, CDR2 SVGAGI, per germline. This CDR3 contains 12 residues. The CDR3 DNA reads as TGTGCCAGCAGACGGGGAAGCTATGGCTACACCTTC. Protein sequence: CASRRGSYGYTF.

This clone was found a few times. This chain uses TRBV7-3 with TRBJ2-5; D unclear. The V end was cut by 5 bases, the J end by 2 bases, with 9 bases between. The CDR3 has 13 residues. The germline V gene has CDR1 SGHTA and CDR2 FQGTGA. The CDR3 nucleotides are TGTGCCAGCAGCCCGGTCCCTCAAGAGACCCAGTACTTC. This gives the protein CASSPVPQETQYF.

CDR3 DNA: TGTGCCATCAGTGAGTCGGTGGGTTACAGCTATGGCTACACCTTC. Translation: CAISESVGYSYGYTF. The rearrangement joins TRBV10-3 to TRBJ1-2; D remains ambiguous. The germline V and J ends were trimmed by 0 bases and 4 bases, with 12 bases remaining between them. The CDR3 extends over 15 amino acids. CDR1 ENHRY and CDR2 SYGVKD come from the germline V gene.